Below are 31 T cell receptor beta chains sequenced from a single sample in a study of beta chain features in type 1 diabetes. Since all of the isolated RNA was reverse transcribed, expressed TCRB transcripts were what got sequenced. The repertoire was sequenced with immunoSEQ multiplex PCR; TCRdb's copy has only in-frame clones and lacks some. Of almost 350,000 clones listed, approximately 8.2% are singletons. The sequenced sample was central memory CD4+ T cells from blood. Receptor source: a woman in her late teens or twenties in good health.

A note on this clone: A much larger clone sits a single nucleotide away, making a read error possible. The chain carries TRBV5-4 and TRBJ2-1; maybe TRBD2 (6 bases). The germline V gene encodes CDR1 SGHNT and CDR2 YYREEE (reference sequence). This CDR3 is 15 amino acids long. Trimming stripped 0 bases from V and 0 bases from J, with 7 bases between. The CDR3 here is CASSLVGSSYNEQFF. The CDR3 nucleotides read TGTGCCAGCAGCTTGGTCGGGAGCTCCTACAATGAGCAGTTCTTC.

J is TRBJ2-1 and V is TRBV29-1; possible D gene TRBD1, 6 bases. This CDR3 comprises 15 residues. V dropped 7 bases and J dropped 0 bases, with 16 bases sitting between them. Germline loops: CDR1 SQVTM, CDR2 ANQGSEA. The CDR3 region has the DNA TGCAGCGGCCTAGACAGGTTAAGCTCCTACAATGAGCAGTTCTTC. This translates into CSGLDRLSSYNEQFF.

This clone was counted many times. The chain combines TRBV10-3 with TRBJ1-3, with D unresolved. CDR1 ENHRY and CDR2 SYGVKD come from the germline V gene. With 3 bases removed from V and 4 bases from J, the gap between germline ends came to 4 bases. The CDR3 totals 12 residues. CDR3 in DNA: TGTGCCATCAGTGACAGAGGAAACACCATATATTTT. It codes for CAISDRGNTIYF.

This chain joins TRBV10-3 and TRBJ1-1; D is ambiguous. This CDR3 region has 14 residues. The germline CDR1 and CDR2 sequences are ENHRY and SYGVKD. V was clipped by 6 bases and J by 1 base, with 12 bases between them. The CDR3 DNA reads TGTGCCATCAGAACCACGGCACAGAACACTGAAGCTTTCTTT. Protein product: CAIRTTAQNTEAFF.

CDR3 sequence: CATSRDSASGNNEQFF. The CDR3 DNA follows: TGTGCCACCAGCAGAGATAGCGCTAGCGGGAACAATGAGCAGTTCTTC. This chain joins TRBV15 and TRBJ2-1, with 9 bases that match TRBD2. The junction had 5 bases not matched to a gene; V was cut back by 0 bases and J by 5 bases. The CDR3 is made up of 16 amino acids. Germline values: CDR1 LNHNV, CDR2 YYDKDF (reference sequence).

This clone was found a few times. This sequence joins TRBV7-8 and TRBJ1-3; 8 bases match TRBD1. Per the germline V gene, CDR1 is SGHVS and CDR2 is FQNEAQ. CDR3 length: 13 residues. J was trimmed by 14 bases and V by 5 bases; bases with no gene match: 11. The CDR3 here is CASSGQGGQSVYF. For the CDR3, the DNA is TGTGCCAGCAGCGGACAGGGCGGCCAATCTGTATATTTT.

The chain is built from TRBV29-1 and TRBJ1-1; D is possibly TRBD1 (6 bases). Germline V gives CDR1 SQVTM, CDR2 ANQGSEA. With 7 bases removed from V and 7 bases from J, the gap between germline ends came to 13 bases. The CDR3 totals 11 residues. The CDR3 protein is CSGETGREAFF. The CDR3 coding sequence is TGCAGCGGCGAGACAGGCCGTGAAGCTTTCTTT. The whole variable domain, filled in from reference TRBV29-1 and TRBJ1-1, reads SAVISQKPSRDICQRGTSLTIQCQVDSQVTMMFWYRQQPGQSLTLIATANQGSEATYESGFVIDKFPISRPNLTFSTLTVSNMSPEDSSIYLCSGETGREAFFGQGTRLTVV.

This sequence joins TRBV6-1 and TRBJ1-4; D remains unclear. Deletions cut 6 bases from V and 6 bases from J, with 17 bases between. The CDR3 totals 15 residues. The germline V gene encodes CDR1 MNHNS and CDR2 SASEGT. Here the CDR3 reads CASRRVALSHEKLFF. In DNA, the CDR3 is TGTGCCAGCAGGAGAGTGGCACTTTCTCATGAAAAACTGTTTTTT.

The gene calls are TRBV28 and TRBJ1-1; D might be TRBD1 (6 bases). V dropped 2 bases and J dropped 3 bases, with 16 bases sitting between them. Germline assignment: CDR1 MDHEN and CDR2 SYDVKM. The CDR3 consists of 16 residues. CDR3 nucleotides: TGTGCCAGCAGTTTAGCTTGGGGGGGGCTGGACACTGAAGCTTTCTTT. Protein: CASSLAWGGLDTEAFF.

This clone was detected only once. The rearrangement links TRBV29-1 to TRBJ2-1; tentative D call: TRBD2 (6 bases). In germline, CDR1 is SQVTM, CDR2 ANQGSEA. Trimming removed 6 bases from V and 2 bases from J, with 20 bases in between. CDR3 length equals 16 residues. Here the CDR3 reads CSVATNGSRTYNEQFF. In DNA form, the CDR3 reads TGCAGCGTAGCGACTAACGGGAGTAGGACCTACAATGAGCAGTTCTTC.

This clone occurred many times. CDR3 DNA sequence: TGTGCCAGCTCACCGAGTAGTCCCGAAGCGGGAGTTGAATACTTC. This sequence encodes CASSPSSPEAGVEYF. V is TRBV18 and J is TRBJ2-7; 8 bases line up with TRBD2. Germline values: CDR1 KGHSH, CDR2 LQKENI. V shed 3 bases and J 13 bases; nucleotides not matched to a gene: 17. The CDR3 contains 15 residues.

The chain combines TRBV5-4 with TRBJ1-2; D is ambiguous. Germline-derived CDR1 and CDR2 are SGHNT and YYREEE (reference sequence). CDR3 size: 15 residues. V was shortened by 1 base and J by 0 bases, with 10 bases between the two germline ends. The CDR3 loop reads CASSLKSPTNYGYTF. CDR3 sequence (DNA): TGTGCCAGCAGCTTGAAAAGTCCCACTAACTATGGCTACACCTTC.

The chain joins TRBV7-2 to TRBJ1-1; 7 positions match TRBD1. Germline V gene lookup returns CDR1 SGHTA and CDR2 FQGNSA. The CDR3 covers 14 residues. The J segment lost 3 bases and the V segment lost 5 bases, leaving 6 bases of the junction unmatched. The CDR3 reads CASSASDRDTEAFF. DNA of the CDR3: TGTGCCAGCAGCGCAAGCGACAGGGACACTGAAGCTTTCTTT.

This clone has more than one count but fewer than ten. The J gene is TRBJ2-3, the V gene TRBV2; D call uncertain. Germline V gene sequence: CDR1 SNHLY, CDR2 FYNNEI. With 8 bases removed from V and 4 bases from J, the gap between germline ends came to 4 bases. The CDR3 runs to 10 residues. CDR3 nucleotides: TGTGCCAGCGGCGCAGATACGCAGTATTTT. Amino acids: CASGADTQYF.

V usage is TRBV11-1 and J usage is TRBJ2-7, with TRBD2 matching over 7 bases. Germline V gene data show CDR1 as SGHAT and CDR2 as FQDESV (reference sequence). Germline trimming cut 5 bases from V and 2 bases from J; bases unmatched to any gene: 9. The CDR3 covers 15 residues. This chain's CDR3 is CASSPGGRPAYEQYF. CDR3 nucleotide sequence: TGTGCCAGCAGCCCGGGAGGTCGTCCTGCCTACGAGCAGTACTTC.

V gene TRBV7-3 combines with J gene TRBJ2-3; D gene uncertain. Germline CDR1 and CDR2: SGHTA and FQGTGA. CDR3 size: 15 residues. V was shortened by 0 bases and J by 5 bases, with 12 bases between the two germline ends. The CDR3 loop is CASSLTWAERDTQYF. The CDR3 DNA is TGTGCCAGCAGCTTAACGTGGGCAGAAAGAGATACGCAGTATTTT.

This clone was observed at least ten times. Other DNA sequences in this sample translate to the same CDR3. The chain employs TRBV11-2 and TRBJ2-6; no firm D call. Trimming removed 6 bases at V and 0 bases at J, with 9 bases between. Germline V gene lookup returns CDR1 SGHAT and CDR2 FQNNGV. The CDR3 runs 15 residues. The CDR3 region is CASSSTASGANVLTF. Written as DNA, the CDR3 is TGTGCCAGCAGTTCTACAGCCTCTGGGGCCAACGTCCTGACTTTC.

This clone came up a few times. V and J are TRBV28 and TRBJ1-1; D gene uncertain. Trimming removed 7 bases at V and 5 bases at J, with 20 bases between. CDR3 size: 15 residues. Looked up from germline, CDR1 is MDHEN and CDR2 is SYDVKM. The CDR3 here is CASNKQIHGTTEAFF. As DNA, the CDR3 is TGTGCCAGCAACAAACAAATACACGGAACAACTGAAGCTTTCTTT.

The genes are TRBV5-1 and TRBJ2-3, with 7 nucleotides matching TRBD2. The CDR3 sequence is 15 residues long. Trimming took 7 bases from V and 6 from J; bases not matched to a gene: 14. Germline CDR1 SGHRS, CDR2 YFSETQ. The CDR3 spells CASAGPSGGPDTQYF. In DNA, the CDR3 is TGCGCCAGCGCTGGGCCTTCGGGAGGTCCGGATACGCAGTATTTT. Full variable domain (remainder filled in from reference TRBV5-1 and TRBJ2-3): KAGVTQTPRYLIKTRGQQVTLSCSPISGHRSVSWYQQTPGQGLQFLFEYFSETQRNKGNFPGRFSGRQFSNSRSEMNVSTLELGDSALYLCASAGPSGGPDTQYFGPGTRLTVL.

This chain links TRBV5-6 with TRBJ2-6; D uncertain. V was clipped by 4 bases and J by 0 bases, with 8 bases between them. Germline V gives CDR1 SGHDT, CDR2 YYEEEE. The CDR3 is made up of 15 amino acids. The CDR3 DNA is TGTGCCAGCAGCCCGTGGTTCTCTGGGGCCAACGTCCTGACTTTC. It encodes CASSPWFSGANVLTF.

This clone was counted between two and nine times. This chain joins TRBV6-5 and TRBJ1-1, with D possibly matching TRBD1 (5 bases). The ends were cut back, 5 bases at V and 6 bases at J, with 13 bases in the middle. The CDR3 is made up of 13 amino acids. Germline values: CDR1 MNHEY, CDR2 SVGAGI. This CDR3 is CASSTTGSAEAFF. The CDR3 DNA is TGTGCCAGCAGTACTACAGGTTCGGCTGAAGCTTTCTTT.

This clone has a handful of counts. The genes are TRBV7-2 and TRBJ2-7, with TRBD2 matching over 10 bases. The J segment lost 3 bases and the V segment lost 6 bases, leaving 5 bases of the junction unmatched. Germline V CDR1 and CDR2: SGHTA, FQGNSA. This CDR3 contains 14 residues. In nucleotides, the CDR3 is TGTGCCAGCAGTTTCGGACTAGCGGACTACGAGCAGTACTTC. Amino acid sequence: CASSFGLADYEQYF.

This clone was found a few times. The chain uses TRBV7-2 and TRBJ2-7; weak D call: TRBD1 (5 bases). The germline V and J ends were trimmed by 1 base and 3 bases, with 13 bases remaining between them. This CDR3 contains 15 residues. Germline CDR1 reads SGHTA; CDR2 reads FQGNSA. The CDR3 sequence is CASSLVLDSVYEQYF. The CDR3 coding sequence is TGTGCCAGCAGCTTAGTGCTCGACAGCGTCTACGAGCAGTACTTC.

This clone was counted ten times or more. The genes are TRBV28 and TRBJ2-1; TRBD2 is a possible D gene (6 bases). Trimming removed 1 base from V and 5 bases from J, with 18 bases in between. Germline V CDR1 and CDR2: MDHEN, SYDVKM. CDR3 size: 17 residues. CDR3 bases: TGTGCCAGCAGTTTATTTTCCTCGGGCGGGAACCACAATGAGCAGTTCTTC. Translated, it gives CASSLFSSGGNHNEQFF.

The V call is TRBV7-3, the J call TRBJ2-1; 10 nucleotides match TRBD2. CDR3 length: 15 amino acids. From germline, CDR1 is SGHTA and CDR2 FQGTGA. The trim removed 4 bases at V and 2 bases at J, leaving 2 bases unmatched. The CDR3: CASSSLAGAYNEQFF. CDR3 in DNA: TGTGCCAGCAGCTCCCTAGCGGGAGCCTACAATGAGCAGTTCTTC.

The chain is built from TRBV7-3 and TRBJ1-1; D is unclear. This CDR3 contains 13 residues. The V and J ends lost 5 bases and 4 bases respectively, with 11 bases between them. Germline V gene sequence: CDR1 SGHTA, CDR2 FQGTGA. The CDR3 coding sequence is TGTGCCAGCAGCCTAGCCCGGGGCACTGAAGCTTTCTTT. Its translation is CASSLARGTEAFF.

Only a few counts were recorded for this clone. J is TRBJ2-4 and V is TRBV6-1, with 14 bases identical to TRBD2. Germline values: CDR1 MNHNS, CDR2 SASEGT. Unmatched junction bases numbered 5, after V lost 4 bases and J lost 0 bases. The CDR3 length is 18 residues. The CDR3 here is CASSVGLAGELAKNIQYF. DNA for the CDR3: TGTGCCAGCAGTGTGGGACTAGCGGGGGAGCTAGCCAAAAACATTCAGTACTTC.

V usage is TRBV27 and J usage is TRBJ2-3; possibly TRBD1 or TRBD2 for D (6 bases each). Germline-derived CDR1 and CDR2 are MNHEY and SMNVEV (reference sequence). The CDR3 covers 14 residues. Trimming shortened V by 8 bases and J by 6 bases, and 18 bases separated the two germline ends. In DNA form, the CDR3 reads TGTGCCAGCCGGCGGGACACCCGAGTGGATACGCAGTATTTT. This translates into CASRRDTRVDTQYF.

This clone was counted many times. The V call is TRBV10-3, the J call TRBJ1-1; D remains unclear. V shed 4 bases and J shed 3 bases, with 12 bases lying between them. The CDR3 totals 14 residues. Germline values: CDR1 ENHRY, CDR2 SYGVKD. CDR3 nucleotides: TGTGCCATCAGTGGGGCCAGCGTCCACACTGAAGCTTTCTTT. It codes for CAISGASVHTEAFF.

This clone has just a few counts. The chain links TRBV28 to TRBJ1-2; 9 bases agree with TRBD1. The V segment lost 5 bases and the J segment 4 bases; nucleotides outside the gene matches: 17. The CDR3 spans 18 residues. Germline V gene data show CDR1 as MDHEN and CDR2 as SYDVKM. The CDR3 region has the DNA TGTGCCAGCAGTCCCCCCGGACTTCCGGGACAGGGAGCCTATGGCTACACCTTC. Its protein product is CASSPPGLPGQGAYGYTF.

This clone has only a few counts. V is TRBV9 and J is TRBJ2-3; D uncertain. V lost 3 bases and J 0 bases, leaving 11 bases between the germline ends. From germline, CDR1 is SGDLS and CDR2 YYNGEE. CDR3 length equals 15 residues. The CDR3 loop reads CASSETTTSTDTQYF. The CDR3 bases are TGTGCCAGCAGCGAGACAACAACTAGCACAGATACGCAGTATTTT.